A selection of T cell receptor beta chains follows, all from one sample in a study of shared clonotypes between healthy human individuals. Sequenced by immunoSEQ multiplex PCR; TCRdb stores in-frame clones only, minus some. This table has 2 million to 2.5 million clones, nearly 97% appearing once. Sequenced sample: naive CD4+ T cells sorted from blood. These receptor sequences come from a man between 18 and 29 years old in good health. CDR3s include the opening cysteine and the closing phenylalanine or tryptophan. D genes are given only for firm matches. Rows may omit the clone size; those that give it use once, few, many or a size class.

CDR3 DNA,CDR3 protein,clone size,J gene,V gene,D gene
TGTGCCAGCAGTTTAGGACAGGGGGTATCTGGAAACACCATATATTTT,CASSLGQGVSGNTIYF,-,TRBJ1-3,TRBV28,TRBD1
TGTGCCAGCAGCGGTCCAGGCACAGTCTACGAGCAGTACTTC,CASSGPGTVYEQYF,-,TRBJ2-7,TRBV28,-
TGTGCCAGCTCACCCGGCGCCAGGGATGGAGAGACCCAGTACTTC,CASSPGARDGETQYF,-,TRBJ2-5,TRBV18,-
TGTGCCAGCAGCTTAGCCGGGATATATGGCTACACCTTC,CASSLAGIYGYTF,once,TRBJ1-2,TRBV7-9,-
TGCGCCAGCGGAACAGGACTAGCGGGAAACGATGAGCAGTTCTTC,CASGTGLAGNDEQFF,-,TRBJ2-1,TRBV5-1,TRBD2
TGTGCCAGCTCACCACCCCACAGGGCGGGCACTGAAGCTTTCTTT,CASSPPHRAGTEAFF,-,TRBJ1-1,TRBV18,-
TGTGCCAGCTCACCCCCAGCTAGACGGGAGGGCGAGCAGTACTTC,CASSPPARREGEQYF,-,TRBJ2-7,TRBV18,TRBD2
TGTGCCAGCAGTAGAAGAGAGAACACTGAAGCTTTCTTT,CASSRRENTEAFF,-,TRBJ1-1,TRBV6-1,-
TGCGCCAGCAAATTCCTCGAGGCTGGGGCCAACGTCCTGACTTTC,CASKFLEAGANVLTF,-,TRBJ2-6,TRBV5-1,-
TGTGCCAGCGGGGGGACAGGGAGGCCCGGGGAGCTGTTTTTT,CASGGTGRPGELFF,-,TRBJ2-2,TRBV2,TRBD1
TGTGCCAGCAGCTTAGGGGACAGGGGTAATTCACCCCTCCACTTT,CASSLGDRGNSPLHF,few,TRBJ1-6,TRBV7-9,TRBD1